This TCR beta chain is from a study of regulatory T cells in long-lasting Graves disease (dated by TCRdb to about 2021). At the level of the whole study: Persistent Graves' disease meant more than 5 years of antithyroid drug treatment with TSH receptor autoantibodies that stayed positive. Persistent Graves' disease patients were compared with newly diagnosed Graves' disease patients by peripheral blood TCR sequencing and RNA sequencing. The study took place in China and was registered as a clinical trial. A total of around 35 samples underwent TCR sequencing, from roughly 13 patients with persistent Graves' disease and 20 patients with newly diagnosed Graves' disease. Antithyroid drugs had been taken for approximately 10 years on average by persistent Graves' disease patients in the clinical cohort. Broader findings and caveats from the paper: TRBV28, TRBJ1-2 and TRBJ2-5 were preferentially used in persistent disease, while TRBV20-1 and TRBJ2-1 were favored in newly diagnosed disease. The authors acknowledged the small sample size as a limitation that may reduce accuracy. Peripheral blood alone was examined, since thyroid tissue, which constituted the primary lesion, could not be accessed. Persistent patients shared more public clonotypes among themselves (around 2,500) than newly diagnosed patients did (about 970). Compared with newly diagnosed patients, patients with persistent Graves' disease had lower TCR Shannon entropy and fewer highly expanded clones, which suggests clonal expansion. Sequencing and analysis were limited to the TCR beta chain.

For this chain, trimming is 5 bases at the V end and 5 bases at the J end, and the number of junction bases without a gene match is 11. Its CDR3 holds 16 amino acids, cysteine through phenylalanine. Of the read, only the CDR3 DNA is kept; its 48 bases are in frame from base 1. From the germline V gene, CDR1 is MNHNS and CDR2 is SASEGT. The protocol used for the library was multiplex PCR. The sequencer listed for this sample is Illumina HiSeq 4000. CDR3 regions were amplified by Arm-PCR with iRepertoire HTBI primers to construct TCR beta libraries. PCR products were gel purified before sequencing. The source study handled its data this way. Across samples, around 58 TRBV and roughly 13 TRBJ segments were identified and used for gene usage analysis of CDR3 amino acid clonotypes. COPE and FqMerger were used to merge filtered high-quality paired reads into contigs. BLAST was used to align contigs to IMGT TRBV, TRBD and TRBJ reference genes, with CDR3 defined following IMGT. Any clonotype with a frequency above 0.1% was classified as a highly expanded clone. Repertoire diversity was measured by Shannon entropy, and V-J evenness by the Gini coefficient. A clonotype was considered public if more than one individual shared it. The raw public data were reprocessed by TCRdb itself: fastp quality trimming at Q25, MiXCR clonotype calling, in-frame beta chains only. Rows with a matching CDR3 protein are joined into one entry that keeps the most common DNA and genes. Here the V and J calls rest on TCRdb's processing, not on the authors' analysis. The sample contains roughly 500,000 distinct CDR3 sequences, roughly 21% of them found a single time. The ten most abundant clones make up 7.1% of the sample.

This specimen's time point label, per the study, means: persistent/refractory GD, antithyroid drugs over 5 years with positive TRAb. For both TCR sequencing and RNA sequencing, RNA was extracted from PBMCs in TRIzol. The diagnosis of Graves' disease followed American Thyroid Association guidelines. Patients were recruited from an endocrinology department in Xi'an, China. Each patient gave about 10 milliliters of peripheral blood, collected in an EDTA anticoagulant tube. PBMCs were isolated by Ficoll Paque Plus density gradient separation without further T cell sorting. An Agilent 2100 Bioanalyzer and agarose gel were used to assess RNA quality, and a NanoDrop 2000 was used to measure RNA concentration. This clonotype occurred many times. This clone's antigen is unknown. No base-level quality is on record; no much larger clone is a single base apart.

Sequencing used peripheral blood mononuclear cells (PBMCs), obtained when the disease was refractory, from a patient treated with antithyroid drugs. The V gene is TRBV6-1 and the J gene is TRBJ2-7; the central 11 bases match TRBD1. The origin of this receptor is a female donor with Graves disease. The CDR3 has the sequence CASSRTRTGGFHEQYF. Here is the DNA: TGTGCCAGCAGTCGAACCCGGACAGGGGGCTTCCACGAGCAGTACTTC.